This T cell receptor beta chain was sequenced during a study of CXCR3-negative and CXCR3-positive naive CD8 T cells. Overall study findings and caveats: When CXCR3-positive naive cells were set against CXCR3-negative naive cells, the former had more hydrophobic TRB CDR3s. With respect to TRBV-TRBJ usage, naive CXCR3-negative and CXCR3-positive cells were similar; memory differed.

With UMI labels, 5' RACE was used to prepare the TRB cDNA libraries. TCRdb reprocessed the 5' RACE reads, keeping one entry per CDR3 protein, no DNA. This sample's table has roughly 6,000 distinct CDR3 sequences. Germline lookup yields CDR1 MNHEY and CDR2 SMNVEV (reference sequence). The CDR3 runs 16 residues. Points on this clonotype: The antigen remains unidentified.

The sample comprised naive CXCR3+ CD8+ T cells from blood. Subset here: CD45RO-CCR7+CD27+CD95- naive CD8+ T cells expressing CXCR3 (TNR3+). The sequence was collected from a human donor in good health. Some clones in this sample may be carry-over from other donors' samples. The V call is TRBV27, the J call TRBJ2-3; TCRdb outputs TRBD2, but without DNA this stays unchecked. This CDR3 is CASSWLAGGPTDTQYF.